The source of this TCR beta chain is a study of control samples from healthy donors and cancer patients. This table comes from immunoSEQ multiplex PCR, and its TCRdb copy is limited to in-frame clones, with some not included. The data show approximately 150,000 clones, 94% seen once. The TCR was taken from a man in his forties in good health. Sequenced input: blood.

In DNA, the CDR3 is TGTGCCAGCAGTTTTGTCTTTGGACGGAGCTCCTACGAGCAGTACTTC. Protein product: CASSFVFGRSSYEQYF. The chain recombines TRBV28 with TRBJ2-7; D ambiguous. V was pared by 3 bases and J by 0 bases, with 15 bases between. Germline lookup yields CDR1 MDHEN and CDR2 SYDVKM. The CDR3 totals 16 residues.